These 19 T cell receptor beta chains share one sample of origin, sequenced in a study of blood T cell dynamics during melanoma immunotherapy. The time point was: week 3, after first cycle of checkpoint inhibitor. This table comes from immunoSEQ multiplex PCR, and its TCRdb copy is limited to in-frame clones, with some not included. Counted here are under 15,000 clones, around 89% occurring once; the ten biggest clones make up roughly 4%. The sequenced sample was blood, obtained from a patient treated with checkpoint blockade. The source is a human donor with melanoma.

This chain connects TRBV5-4 to TRBJ2-7; D possibly matches TRBD1 or TRBD2 (5 bases each). Germline V gives CDR1 SGHNT, CDR2 YYREEE (reference sequence). The CDR3 length is 15 residues. The V end was cut by 0 bases, the J end by 2 bases, with 12 bases between. For the CDR3, the DNA is TGTGCCAGCAGCTTGGCCACGGGGCCGGCCTACGAGCAGTACTTC. It translates to CASSLATGPAYEQYF.

The chain joins TRBV27 to TRBJ2-2; 7 bases align to TRBD2. CDR3 length: 13 amino acids. With V trimmed by 11 bases and J by 4 bases, 7 bases remained unmatched. CDR1 MNHEY and CDR2 SMNVEV come from the germline V gene (reference sequence). The CDR3 DNA follows: TGTGCCGGGGGGAGGGCGGGCACCGGGGAGCTGTTTTTT. Protein product: CAGGRAGTGELFF.

The rearrangement joins TRBV5-3 to TRBJ1-6, with a weak D call TRBD1 (5 bases). TRBV5-3 falls under the ORF class, with uncertain function. V lost 2 bases, J lost 14 bases, and 20 bases lay in between. CDR3 size: 15 residues. CDR3 in amino acids: CARSFPPGSLGALHF. For the CDR3, the DNA is TGTGCCAGAAGCTTTCCCCCAGGAAGCCTAGGGGCCCTCCACTTT.

This chain joins TRBV7-6 and TRBJ2-3, with 10 positions matching TRBD2. The CDR3 is 14 amino acids. CDR1 and CDR2 (germline): SGHVS, FNYEAQ. With 5 bases clipped from V and 4 bases from J, the junction kept 3 bases outside the gene matches. The CDR3 sequence is CASSRGTSADTQYF. The CDR3 DNA sequence: TGTGCCAGCAGCCGAGGGACTAGCGCAGATACGCAGTATTTT.

V usage is TRBV5-8 and J usage is TRBJ1-2; 8 bases line up with TRBD1. The CDR3 consists of 15 residues. Unmatched junction bases numbered 12, after V lost 4 bases and J lost 7 bases. Germline V CDR1 and CDR2: SGHTS, YDEGEE. The CDR3 region has the DNA TGTGCCAGCAGCGTAACCGGACAGGGAATTGGTGGCTACACCTTC. Its translation is CASSVTGQGIGGYTF.

The V call is TRBV20-1, the J call TRBJ2-5; D not resolved. The tail of the sequence fits TRBJ2-7 better, so the J call may be wrong. The germline gives CDR1 DFQATT, CDR2 SNEGSKA (reference sequence). The CDR3 has 11 residues. The CDR3 DNA follows: TGCAGTGCAGAATCGGGCTACGAGCAGTACTTC. Its protein product is CSAESGYEQYF.

The chain links TRBV7-8 to TRBJ2-7; no definite D call. This CDR3 has 13 amino acids. CDR1 and CDR2 (germline): SGHVS, FQNEAQ. Trimming took off 0 bases at V and 2 bases at J, with 5 bases between the two ends. CDR3 in amino acids: CASSLAQTYEQYF. CDR3 nucleotide sequence: TGTGCCAGCAGCTTAGCCCAAACCTACGAGCAGTACTTC.

The chain links TRBV11-2 to TRBJ2-5; D is tentatively TRBD1 or TRBD2 (5 bases each). CDR3 length: 16 residues. Trimming removed 0 bases at V and 10 bases at J, with 21 bases between. Germline loops: CDR1 SGHAT, CDR2 FQNNGV. CDR3 sequence (DNA): TGTGCCAGCAGCTTAGATACCGGGTCCTACCTGAGGGGCCAGTACTTC. It encodes CASSLDTGSYLRGQYF.

The chain couples TRBV19 to TRBJ2-7; 12 bases line up with TRBD1. The V gene's germline CDR1 is LNHDA and CDR2 SQIVND (reference sequence). The CDR3 covers 14 residues. Trimming at V came to 6 bases and at J to 7 bases, leaving 7 bases not matched to a gene. This CDR3 reads CASRRGQGAREQYF. As DNA, the CDR3 is TGTGCCAGTAGGCGGGGACAGGGGGCGAGGGAGCAGTACTTC. The full variable domain, with the rest looked up from reference TRBV19 and TRBJ2-7, is DGGITQSPKYLFRKEGQNVTLSCEQNLNHDAMYWYRQDPGQGLRLIYYSQIVNDFQKGDIAEGYSVSREKKESFPLTVTSAQKNPTAFYLCASRRGQGAREQYFGPGTRLTVT.

The chain employs TRBV4-1 and TRBJ1-2, with 8 bases that match TRBD1. With V trimmed by 1 base and J by 2 bases, 3 bases remained unmatched. The germline V gene has CDR1 MGHRA and CDR2 YSYEKL. The CDR3 runs 15 residues. Here the CDR3 reads CASSQGNRGNYGYTF. CDR3 DNA sequence: TGCGCCAGCAGCCAAGGGAACAGGGGGAACTATGGCTACACCTTC.

The chain links TRBV4-1 to TRBJ2-1, with D maybe TRBD2 (5 bases). The CDR3 has 13 residues. V gave up 5 bases and J gave up 4 bases, with 9 bases separating them. Germline V gene lookup returns CDR1 MGHRA and CDR2 YSYEKL. CDR3 in DNA: TGCGCCAGCAGCAAGGGCGGGTACAATGAGCAGTTCTTC. Protein sequence: CASSKGGYNEQFF.

V is TRBV5-4 and J is TRBJ1-2, with TRBD1 matching 9 bases. The CDR3 is 14 amino acids. Germline loops: CDR1 SGHNT, CDR2 YYREEE (reference sequence). After removal of 4 bases from V and 7 bases from J, the junction contained 8 bases not matched to a gene. The CDR3: CASSEAGTGSGYTF. In DNA, the CDR3 is TGTGCCAGCAGCGAGGCCGGGACAGGGAGTGGCTACACCTTC. Combining the CDR3 with reference TRBV5-4 and TRBJ1-2 gives the whole variable domain ETGVTQSPTHLIKTRGQQVTLRCSSQSGHNTVSWYQQALGQGPQFIFQYYREEENGRGNFPPRFSGLQFPNYSSELNVNALELDDSALYLCASSEAGTGSGYTFGSGTRLTVV.

The chain employs TRBV28 and TRBJ1-1, with 7 bases lining up with TRBD1. The CDR3 is made up of 17 amino acids. Germline V CDR1 and CDR2: MDHEN, SYDVKM. V dropped 1 base and J dropped 2; count of bases not matched to a gene: 10. Here the CDR3 reads CASSLSAIGDSNTEAFF. As DNA, the CDR3 is TGTGCCAGCAGTTTATCTGCCATTGGGGACAGCAACACTGAAGCTTTCTTT.

The rearrangement links TRBV11-2 to TRBJ2-5; D is undetermined. The V gene's germline CDR1 is SGHAT and CDR2 FQNNGV. This CDR3 spans 12 amino acids. V was clipped by 5 bases and J by 0 bases, with 4 bases between them. The CDR3 DNA reads TGTGCCAGCAGCCGTGACCAAGAGACCCAGTACTTC. Translated, it gives CASSRDQETQYF.

This chain joins TRBV6-1 and TRBJ2-5; 9 nucleotides align to TRBD1. In germline, CDR1 is MNHNS, CDR2 SASEGT. V lost 6 bases to trimming and J lost 4 bases; unmatched junction nucleotides: 6. CDR3 size: 14 residues. The CDR3 spells CASRWDRATETQYF. The CDR3, as DNA: TGTGCCAGCAGATGGGACAGGGCGACAGAGACCCAGTACTTC.

V and J are TRBV7-2 and TRBJ1-1; D uncertain. In germline, CDR1 is SGHTA, CDR2 FQGNSA. The CDR3 length is 14 residues. Trimming took off 1 base at V and 4 bases at J, with 10 bases between the two ends. The CDR3 DNA is TGTGCCAGCAGCTTAGAAGGTTGGGGCACTGAAGCTTTCTTT. This gives the protein CASSLEGWGTEAFF.

The genes are TRBV7-3 and TRBJ2-1; perhaps TRBD2 as D (6 bases). Germline CDR1 reads SGHTA; CDR2 reads FQGTGA. The CDR3 runs to 15 residues. The germline V and J ends were trimmed by 4 bases and 0 bases, with 10 bases remaining between them. In DNA, the CDR3 is TGTGCCAGCAGCTCCGGGGGTGCCTCCTACAATGAGCAGTTCTTC. As protein: CASSSGGASYNEQFF.

V is TRBV6-5 and J is TRBJ1-1; perhaps TRBD1 as D (5 bases). The CDR3 sequence is 13 residues long. Germline V gene data show CDR1 as MNHEY and CDR2 as SVGAGI. Trimming removed 6 bases at V and 8 bases at J, with 16 bases between. In DNA, the CDR3 is TGTGCCAGCAGCAAAGGACACCTGGGGGAAGCTTTCTTT. Encoded protein: CASSKGHLGEAFF.

The chain couples TRBV18 to TRBJ1-2, with 9 bases aligning to TRBD1. Germline CDR1 is KGHSH and CDR2 is LQKENI. V lost 1 base and J lost 3; bases outside the gene matches: 3. This CDR3 spans 15 amino acids. The CDR3 nucleotides read TGTGCCAGCTCACCACGGACAGGGGAAGACTATGGCTACACCTTC. It yields the protein CASSPRTGEDYGYTF. Full variable domain (missing parts from reference TRBV18 and TRBJ1-2): NAGVMQNPRHLVRRRGQEARLRCSPMKGHSHVYWYRQLPEEGLKFMVYLQKENIIDESGMPKERFSAEFPKEGPSILRIQQVVRGDSAAYFCASSPRTGEDYGYTFGSGTRLTVV.